A selection of T cell receptor beta chains follows, all from one sample in a study of CD8 T cells in Susac syndrome. TCRdb recomputed calls from the immunoSEQ multiplex PCR reads with MiXCR, one row per CDR3 protein. The sample holds some 47,000 distinct CDR3 sequences, around 93% seen once. The sample taken for sequencing was CD8+ T cells from PBMCs. Every receptor here comes from a human donor in good health. Each CDR3 is given with its conserved first and last residue. Each record gives: J gene, D gene, V gene, CDR3 DNA, CDR3 protein. D genes are given only for firm matches.

J gene: TRBJ2-5
D gene: TRBD2
V gene: TRBV11-2
CDR3 DNA: TGTGCCAGCAGCCCTGCAGCGGGGGAGACCCAGTACTTC
CDR3 protein: CASSPAAGETQYF

J gene: TRBJ2-3
D gene: TRBD1
V gene: TRBV6-6
CDR3 DNA: TGTGCCAGCAGTTACGACGGGACAGCGATCACAGATACGCAGTATTTT
CDR3 protein: CASSYDGTAITDTQYF

J gene: TRBJ2-7
D gene: NA
V gene: TRBV5-1
CDR3 DNA: TGCGCCAGCACTGACCCGGGCTCCCTGGAGCAGTACTTC
CDR3 protein: CASTDPGSLEQYF

J gene: TRBJ2-7
D gene: NA
V gene: TRBV7-2
CDR3 DNA: TGTGCCAGCAGCTTAGGGAGCCCAGCCTACGAGCAGTACTTC
CDR3 protein: CASSLGSPAYEQYF

J gene: TRBJ2-7
D gene: TRBD2
V gene: TRBV11-2
CDR3 DNA: TGTGCCAGCAGCCCCCGTGTGCGGGAGGGCAGGGAGCAGTACTTC
CDR3 protein: CASSPRVREGREQYF

J gene: TRBJ1-1
D gene: NA
V gene: TRBV7-9
CDR3 DNA: TGTGCCAGCAGCCCACAGCCGAACACTGAAGCTTTCTTT
CDR3 protein: CASSPQPNTEAFF

J gene: TRBJ2-7
D gene: TRBD1
V gene: TRBV7-6
CDR3 DNA: TGTGCCAGCAGCTTAGAAGAAGGCAAGGGGACAGGGGACGAGCAGTACTTC
CDR3 protein: CASSLEEGKGTGDEQYF

J gene: TRBJ2-1
D gene: NA
V gene: TRBV29-1
CDR3 DNA: TGCAGCGTTGAATCGAAGAACAGGCGTCCCTACAATGAGCAGTTCTTC
CDR3 protein: CSVESKNRRPYNEQFF

J gene: TRBJ1-2
D gene: TRBD1
V gene: TRBV2
CDR3 DNA: TGTGCCAGCAGTCGAACAGGGGATTGGGACTATGGCTACACCTTC
CDR3 protein: CASSRTGDWDYGYTF

J gene: TRBJ2-3
D gene: TRBD2
V gene: TRBV12-3/TRBV12-4
CDR3 DNA: TGTGCCAGCAGCGAGGCGGGGGAGGGCACAGATACGCAGTATTTT
CDR3 protein: CASSEAGEGTDTQYF

J gene: TRBJ2-2
D gene: TRBD2
V gene: TRBV19
CDR3 DNA: TGTGCCAGTAGTATATTTCCTAGCGGGGTCGGAGACGGGGAGCTGTTTTTT
CDR3 protein: CASSIFPSGVGDGELFF